These T cell receptor beta chains were read from a single sample in a study of cytomegalovirus exposure and HLA in healthy donors. This table comes from immunoSEQ multiplex PCR, and its TCRdb copy is limited to in-frame clones, with some not included. In the table there are 130,000 or so clones, roughly 82% of which are singletons. The source material was PBMCs. The receptor set was obtained from a male donor in good health and CMV-seropositive. CDR3s include the opening cysteine and the closing phenylalanine or tryptophan. The order of the fields is J gene, clone size, D gene, V gene, CDR3 protein, CDR3 DNA. D genes are given only for firm matches. The size entry is marked missing in some rows and otherwise reads once, few, many or a size class.

J: TRBJ2-7; size: NA; D: NA; V: TRBV10-3; CDR3: CAISEADSSAREQYF; DNA: TGTGCCATCAGTGAGGCGGACAGTTCCGCGCGGGAGCAGTACTTC
J: TRBJ2-1; size: once; D: TRBD1; V: TRBV7-2; CDR3: CASSPRWGQTYNEQFF; DNA: TGTGCCAGCAGCCCCCGCTGGGGACAGACCTACAATGAGCAGTTCTTC
J: TRBJ2-1; size: NA; D: NA; V: TRBV5-4; CDR3: CASSFPEGNEQFF; DNA: TGTGCCAGCAGCTTCCCGGAGGGCAATGAGCAGTTCTTC
J: TRBJ1-5; size: NA; D: NA; V: TRBV19; CDR3: CASSILAGLQPQHF; DNA: TGTGCCAGTAGTATTCTCGCAGGGCTTCAGCCCCAGCATTTT
J: TRBJ2-7; size: NA; D: TRBD1; V: TRBV19; CDR3: CASSILPGQGARDEQYF; DNA: TGTGCCAGTAGTATCTTGCCGGGACAGGGGGCGCGGGACGAGCAGTACTTC
J: TRBJ1-3; size: few; D: NA; V: TRBV7-6; CDR3: CASSPISPPGNTIYF; DNA: TGTGCCAGCAGCCCCATAAGCCCACCAGGAAACACCATATATTTT
J: TRBJ2-7; size: few; D: TRBD2; V: TRBV4-1; CDR3: CASSQAPTSGNYEQYF; DNA: TGCGCCAGCAGCCAAGCCCCGACTAGCGGGAACTACGAGCAGTACTTC
J: TRBJ2-7; size: NA; D: NA; V: TRBV18; CDR3: CASSLGRGYEQYF; DNA: TGTGCCAGCTCACTAGGGCGGGGCTACGAGCAGTACTTC
J: TRBJ2-7; size: NA; D: NA; V: TRBV7-3; CDR3: CASSRDGSSYEQYF; DNA: TGTGCCAGCAGCCGGGACGGGAGCTCCTACGAGCAGTACTTC
J: TRBJ1-5; size: NA; D: TRBD1; V: TRBV18; CDR3: CASSPTQGAFNQPQHF; DNA: TGTGCCAGCTCACCAACCCAGGGGGCGTTTAATCAGCCCCAGCATTTT
J: TRBJ2-1; size: NA; D: NA; V: TRBV5-6; CDR3: CASSFAGPTNEQFF; DNA: TGTGCCAGCAGCTTTGCAGGGCCGACGAATGAGCAGTTCTTC
J: TRBJ2-7; size: NA; D: NA; V: TRBV5-5; CDR3: CASSLVLGPNEQYF; DNA: TGTGCCAGCAGCTTGGTTTTGGGCCCTAACGAGCAGTACTTC
J: TRBJ2-4; size: NA; D: TRBD2; V: TRBV28; CDR3: CASSLPTSGRGSQYF; DNA: TGTGCCAGCAGCCTACCGACTAGCGGGAGAGGTAGTCAGTACTTC
J: TRBJ2-2; size: NA; D: NA; V: TRBV7-6; CDR3: CASSSELSTGELFF; DNA: TGTGCCAGCAGCTCGGAGTTAAGCACCGGGGAGCTGTTTTTT
J: TRBJ2-5; size: NA; D: NA; V: TRBV6-1; CDR3: CASNDLQGGETQYF; DNA: TGTGCCAGCAACGACTTGCAGGGCGGTGAGACCCAGTACTTC
J: TRBJ2-1; size: NA; D: TRBD2; V: TRBV5-1; CDR3: CASGTWSGSSYNEQFF; DNA: TGCGCCAGCGGGACTTGGAGCGGGAGCTCCTACAATGAGCAGTTCTTC
J: TRBJ1-2; size: NA; D: TRBD1; V: TRBV4-1; CDR3: CASSQLPGQGTGYTF; DNA: TGCGCCAGCAGCCAACTCCCGGGACAGGGGACAGGCTACACCTTC
J: TRBJ2-7; size: NA; D: TRBD2; V: TRBV6-5; CDR3: CASSYSSGRTYEQYF; DNA: TGTGCCAGCAGTTACTCTAGCGGGAGGACCTACGAGCAGTACTTC
J: TRBJ2-2; size: NA; D: TRBD2; V: TRBV7-7; CDR3: CASSLVGGTGELFF; DNA: TGTGCCAGCAGCTTAGTCGGGGGGACCGGGGAGCTGTTTTTT
J: TRBJ2-3; size: once; D: NA; V: TRBV7-3; CDR3: CASGAGSLDTQYF; DNA: TGTGCCAGCGGGGCGGGATCTTTAGATACGCAGTATTTT
J: TRBJ2-7; size: NA; D: TRBD2; V: TRBV7-2; CDR3: CASRPSGGGTYEQYF; DNA: TGTGCCAGCAGGCCTAGCGGCGGGGGGACCTACGAGCAGTACTTC
J: TRBJ2-2; size: NA; D: NA; V: TRBV28; CDR3: CASSPLWSRIGNTGELFF; DNA: TGTGCCAGCAGTCCCCTTTGGAGTAGGATAGGGAACACCGGGGAGCTGTTTTTT
J: TRBJ2-3; size: few; D: TRBD1; V: TRBV7-8; CDR3: CASSTYRGSTDTQYF; DNA: TGTGCCAGCAGCACCTACAGGGGGAGCACAGATACGCAGTATTTT
J: TRBJ2-3; size: NA; D: NA; V: TRBV28; CDR3: CASRATLVTTQYF; DNA: TGTGCCAGCAGGGCGACTCTCGTTACAACGCAGTATTTT
J: TRBJ1-3; size: NA; D: NA; V: TRBV5-1; CDR3: CASSLGGIRAGNTIYF; DNA: TGCGCCAGCAGCTTGGGAGGGATCAGAGCAGGAAACACCATATATTTT
J: TRBJ2-3; size: once; D: NA; V: TRBV2; CDR3: CASFPGEGLGADTQYF; DNA: TGTGCCAGCTTTCCCGGGGAGGGACTGGGGGCGGATACGCAGTATTTT
J: TRBJ1-1; size: NA; D: NA; V: TRBV27; CDR3: CASSLKQVEAEAFF; DNA: TGTGCCAGCAGTTTAAAGCAGGTCGAAGCTGAAGCTTTCTTT
J: TRBJ2-1; size: NA; D: NA; V: TRBV28; CDR3: CASSWGDDGPEQFF; DNA: TGTGCCAGCAGTTGGGGCGACGACGGGCCTGAGCAGTTCTTC
J: TRBJ2-7; size: NA; D: TRBD2; V: TRBV6-6; CDR3: CASCRDYKTYEQYF; DNA: TGTGCCAGCTGTAGGGACTATAAGACCTACGAGCAGTACTTC
J: TRBJ1-1; size: once; D: NA; V: TRBV19; CDR3: CASSPPRRMNTEAFF; DNA: TGTGCCAGTAGTCCCCCCCGTAGAATGAACACTGAAGCTTTCTTT
J: TRBJ2-3; size: NA; D: NA; V: TRBV19; CDR3: CASSSPTLLAYTDTQYF; DNA: TGTGCCAGTAGTAGCCCGACGCTACTAGCCTACACAGATACGCAGTATTTT
J: TRBJ1-2; size: few; D: NA; V: TRBV5-8; CDR3: CASSLTGQFYGYTF; DNA: TGTGCCAGCAGCTTAACAGGCCAATTCTATGGCTACACCTTC
J: TRBJ2-6; size: NA; D: NA; V: TRBV7-8; CDR3: CASSHRRISGANGLTF; DNA: TGTGCCAGCAGCCACCGACGGATCTCTGGGGCCAACGGCCTGACTTTC
J: TRBJ1-2; size: NA; D: NA; V: TRBV29-1; CDR3: CSALGGVGHGYTF; DNA: TGCAGCGCATTGGGAGGGGTGGGTCATGGCTACACCTTC
J: TRBJ2-5; size: NA; D: NA; V: TRBV7-2; CDR3: CASSPRAYQETQYF; DNA: TGTGCCAGCAGCCCGAGGGCGTACCAAGAGACCCAGTACTTC
J: TRBJ2-6; size: few; D: NA; V: TRBV6-1; CDR3: CASSSSGANGLTF; DNA: TGTGCCAGCAGTAGCTCTGGGGCCAACGGCCTGACTTTC
J: TRBJ1-1; size: few; D: NA; V: TRBV30; CDR3: CAWSGTGTEAFF; DNA: TGTGCCTGGAGTGGAACAGGGACCGAAGCTTTCTTT
J: TRBJ2-7; size: few; D: NA; V: TRBV5-4; CDR3: CASSQERDPAYEQYF; DNA: TGTGCCAGCAGCCAAGAGAGGGATCCCGCCTACGAGCAGTACTTC
J: TRBJ2-7; size: NA; D: NA; V: TRBV5-4; CDR3: CASSFRQNYEQYF; DNA: TGTGCCAGCAGCTTTCGACAGAACTACGAGCAGTACTTC
J: TRBJ1-1; size: NA; D: NA; V: TRBV27; CDR3: CASSLSWEGINTEAFF; DNA: TGTGCCAGCAGTTTATCGTGGGAGGGGATAAACACTGAAGCTTTCTTT
J: TRBJ2-1; size: NA; D: TRBD2; V: TRBV19; CDR3: CASSAMDAGGLPPSGEQFF; DNA: TGTGCCAGTAGCGCTATGGACGCGGGAGGGCTTCCCCCGTCGGGAGAGCAGTTCTTC
J: TRBJ2-7; size: NA; D: NA; V: TRBV29-1; CDR3: CSVTGEGYEQYF; DNA: TGCAGCGTTACGGGAGAGGGCTACGAGCAGTACTTC
J: TRBJ2-3; size: NA; D: NA; V: TRBV2; CDR3: CASSASSSPDTQYF; DNA: TGTGCCAGCAGTGCGTCTAGTTCTCCAGATACGCAGTATTTT
J: TRBJ2-7; size: NA; D: TRBD2; V: TRBV29-1; CDR3: CSGQGVLAGGTYEQYF; DNA: TGCAGCGGTCAAGGAGTACTAGCGGGAGGAACCTACGAGCAGTACTTC
J: TRBJ2-1; size: NA; D: TRBD1; V: TRBV6-5; CDR3: CASRGGQGYNEQFF; DNA: TGTGCCAGCAGAGGGGGACAGGGCTACAATGAGCAGTTCTTC
J: TRBJ2-3; size: NA; D: TRBD2; V: TRBV7-7; CDR3: CASSSGLAPSTDTQYF; DNA: TGTGCCAGCAGCTCGGGACTAGCTCCTAGCACAGATACGCAGTATTTT
J: TRBJ1-1; size: NA; D: NA; V: TRBV27; CDR3: CASSSQGQRMNTEAFF; DNA: TGTGCCAGCAGTTCCCAAGGACAGAGGATGAACACTGAAGCTTTCTTT
J: TRBJ2-2; size: few; D: TRBD2; V: TRBV30; CDR3: CAWRAGGYTGELFF; DNA: TGTGCCTGGAGGGCGGGGGGCTACACCGGGGAGCTGTTTTTT
J: TRBJ1-2; size: NA; D: NA; V: TRBV10-3; CDR3: CAISERGGINYGYTF; DNA: TGTGCCATCAGTGAGAGGGGCGGAATTAACTATGGCTACACCTTC
J: TRBJ1-1; size: NA; D: NA; V: TRBV9; CDR3: CASSPGGENTEAFF; DNA: TGTGCCAGCAGCCCGGGAGGGGAGAACACTGAAGCTTTCTTT
J: TRBJ1-4; size: NA; D: NA; V: TRBV4-1; CDR3: CASSQDQGRARYEKLFF; DNA: TGCGCCAGCAGCCAAGATCAGGGCAGGGCCCGATATGAAAAACTGTTTTTT
J: TRBJ2-4; size: NA; D: NA; V: TRBV14; CDR3: CASSQDGSVKNSQYF; DNA: TGTGCCAGCAGCCAAGATGGCAGTGTCAAAAACAGTCAGTACTTC
J: TRBJ1-1; size: NA; D: TRBD1; V: TRBV5-8; CDR3: CASSSGTGGSNTEAFF; DNA: TGTGCCAGCAGCTCAGGGACAGGGGGATCTAACACTGAAGCTTTCTTT
J: TRBJ1-5; size: NA; D: TRBD1; V: TRBV5-6; CDR3: CASSSTGQGSGQHF; DNA: TGTGCCAGTTCCTCTACGGGACAGGGGTCTGGGCAGCATTTT
J: TRBJ1-1; size: few; D: NA; V: TRBV7-9; CDR3: CASSPSRENTEAFF; DNA: TGTGCCAGCAGCCCCTCCAGGGAGAACACTGAAGCTTTCTTT
J: TRBJ1-2; size: once; D: TRBD1; V: TRBV28; CDR3: CASSFSGTGRTTNYGYTF; DNA: TGTGCCAGCAGTTTCTCCGGGACAGGGAGGACTACTAACTATGGCTACACCTTC
J: TRBJ2-3; size: NA; D: NA; V: TRBV5-4; CDR3: CASSLGAGNPTDTQYF; DNA: TGTGCCAGCAGCTTGGGAGCAGGAAACCCGACAGATACGCAGTATTTT
J: TRBJ1-4; size: NA; D: TRBD1; V: TRBV7-9; CDR3: CASSLGRGQGVSGNEKLFF; DNA: TGTGCCAGCAGCTTAGGTCGGGGACAGGGAGTCTCCGGTAATGAAAAACTGTTTTTT
J: TRBJ2-5; size: NA; D: NA; V: TRBV18; CDR3: CASDQGGTIKETQYF; DNA: TGTGCCAGCGATCAGGGAGGGACAATCAAAGAGACCCAGTACTTC